The following is a TCR beta chain sequence with its context. Its antigen is unidentified. Within the sample, other DNA sequences also encode this same CDR3. Original processing methods: Junction-only immunoSEQ sequences carried no quality scores, so filtering differed. Some clones are missing from TCRdb's copy, which holds only in-frame ones; the method was immunoSEQ multiplex PCR. V and J calls and clone size are as listed in that table; D and trimming were resolved from the DNA. The sample lists 2.3 million or so clones; roughly 93% were seen once. The data were taken from a study of shared clonotypes between healthy human individuals. Study results and caveats: Clonotype sharing among donors was thought likely to change with sequencing depth.

The CDR3 contains 14 residues. V trimming: 4 bases; J trimming: 1 base; junction bases outside the gene matches: 3. Per the germline V gene, CDR1 is SGHRS and CDR2 is YFSETQ. Source material: naive CD4+ T cells from PBMCs. Subset indicated: CD45RA+ positively selected. The chain has TRBV5-1 and TRBJ1-1, with 8 bases fitting TRBD1. The TCR originated in a man younger than 30 in good health. Some clones in this sample may be carry-over from other donors' samples. As DNA, the CDR3 is TGCGCCAGCAGCGTGACAGGGGCGAACACTGAAGCTTTCTTT. It yields the protein CASSVTGANTEAFF.